The 8 T cell receptor beta chains below were found in one sample sequenced in a study of T cell responses to AZD1222 COVID-19 vaccine. Sequencing used immunoSEQ multiplex PCR; TCRdb keeps in-frame clones, though not all of them. This repertoire shows 95,000 to 110,000 clones, 90% found once; its top ten account for around 4.8%. The sequences come from peripheral blood, collected on day 0 of AZD1222 vaccination. These receptors were collected from an adult in good health.

The chain links TRBV18 to TRBJ1-3; D is unresolved. Germline assignment: CDR1 KGHSH and CDR2 LQKENI. This CDR3 spans 14 amino acids. Trimming took 3 bases from V and 6 from J, leaving 12 bases between them. The CDR3 sequence is CASSPPSGKNTIYF. The CDR3 coding sequence is TGTGCCAGCTCACCCCCATCGGGCAAAAACACCATATATTTT.

This clone was seen a handful of times. This sequence joins TRBV11-1 and TRBJ1-1; TRBD1 matches 8 bases. Germline CDR1 is SGHAT and CDR2 is FQDESV (reference sequence). V lost 2 bases to trimming and J lost 5 bases; unmatched junction nucleotides: 7. CDR3 length: 15 residues. The CDR3 protein is CASSLLLTGGTEAFF. Here the CDR3 DNA reads TGTGCCAGCAGCTTATTGCTTACAGGGGGGACTGAAGCTTTCTTT.

This chain connects TRBV20-1 to TRBJ1-4; TRBD1 matches 7 bases. Germline V CDR1 and CDR2: DFQATT, SNEGSKA (reference sequence). Losses at the gene ends were 3 bases for V and 4 bases for J; bases not matched to a gene: 11. The CDR3 runs 16 residues. The CDR3 nucleotides read TGCAGTGCTAGTCGGCAAGGACAGGACCTTAATGAAAAACTGTTTTTT. Translating gives CSASRQGQDLNEKLFF.

This clone has a handful of counts. The genes are TRBV28 and TRBJ1-2; D is uncertain. The CDR3 covers 12 residues. V lost 4 bases to trimming and J lost 4 bases, with 7 bases between them. Germline V lookup: CDR1 MDHEN, CDR2 SYDVKM. CDR3 nucleotides: TGTGCCAGCAGTTCGGGCAGCTATGGCTACACCTTC. This sequence encodes CASSSGSYGYTF.

The chain has TRBV7-6 and TRBJ1-1; D uncertain. Germline V lookup: CDR1 SGHVS, CDR2 FNYEAQ. CDR3 size: 15 residues. The V end was cut by 0 bases, the J end by 6 bases, with 14 bases between. The CDR3: CASSLAPAGYPEAFF. CDR3 DNA sequence: TGTGCCAGCAGCTTAGCGCCGGCTGGGTACCCTGAAGCTTTCTTT.

The chain couples TRBV5-5 to TRBJ2-3, with TRBD2 matching over 14 bases. CDR1 and CDR2 from the germline V gene are SGHKS and YYEKEE (reference sequence). The ends lost 3 bases at V and 6 bases at J; junction bases unmatched: 3. The CDR3 is made up of 15 amino acids. In DNA form, the CDR3 reads TGTGCCAGCAGCTCGACTAGCGGGGGGGCCGATACGCAGTATTTT. Amino acid sequence: CASSSTSGGADTQYF.

Details on this clone: The identical CDR3 is also encoded by other nucleotide sequences in the sample. The chain combines TRBV12-3 or TRBV12-4 with TRBJ2-3; the D is unclear. Trimming pared 6 bases from V and 4 bases from J, leaving 8 bases between. This CDR3 has 12 residues. The DNA of the CDR3 is TGTGCCAGCAGCTTGGGATCAGATACGCAGTATTTT. Translated, it gives CASSLGSDTQYF.

This clone was seen only a few times. The V call is TRBV7-9, the J call TRBJ2-5; TRBD2 agrees at 8 bases. CDR3 length: 14 residues. V lost 4 bases, J lost 3 bases, and 4 bases stayed unmatched. Germline lookup yields CDR1 SEHNR and CDR2 FQNEAQ (reference sequence). The CDR3 protein is CASSSRSGEETQYF. CDR3 DNA sequence: TGTGCCAGCAGCTCCCGTAGCGGGGAAGAGACCCAGTACTTC.